The 5 T cell receptor beta chains below all came from one sample that was sequenced in a study of T cells in women clearing cervical HPV infection. Profiling relied on immunoSEQ multiplex PCR, and the TCRdb table lists in-frame clones only, not all of them. The sample has tens of thousands of clones, and its top ten clones hold approximately 6.6%. Sequencing input: blood buffy coat. Receptors originate from a woman between 18 and 70 years old with a cervical HPV16 infection that either progressed to CIN3+ or cleared (not recorded which).

Note on this clone: The sequenced fragment ends 3 residues before the CDR3 boundary, so the rest is inferred from the germline J gene. The chain carries TRBV19 and TRBJ2-3; 9 bases fit TRBD2. The J segment lost 0 bases and the V segment lost 3 bases, leaving 10 bases of the junction unmatched. Per the germline V gene, CDR1 is LNHDA and CDR2 is SQIVND (reference sequence). This CDR3 is 18 amino acids long. CDR3 region: CASSILWPSGTSTDTQYF. The covered CDR3 bases are TGTGCCAGTAGTATCCTTTGGCCTAGCGGGACCAGCACAGATACG. The entire variable domain, with the rest obtained from reference TRBV19 and TRBJ2-3, is as follows: DGGITQSPKYLFRKEGQNVTLSCEQNLNHDAMYWYRQDPGQGLRLIYYSQIVNDFQKGDIAEGYSVSREKKESFPLTVTSAQKNPTAFYLCASSILWPSGTSTDTQYFGPGTRLTVL.

With regard to this clone: The read ends 3 residues shy of where the CDR3 ends; the end is completed using the germline J gene. The rearrangement joins TRBV2 to TRBJ1-2; 12 nucleotides line up with TRBD1. This CDR3 comprises 15 residues. Germline V gives CDR1 SNHLY, CDR2 FYNNEI. This CDR3 reads CAGIPGQGAREGYTF. CDR3 DNA, as far as it was read: TGTGCCGGTATACCGGGACAGGGGGCACGAGAGGGC.

With respect to this clone: The CDR3 end is not reached by the read, which stops 3 residues before it; the germline J gene fills it in. V usage is TRBV5-1 and J usage is TRBJ2-3; 8 nucleotides match TRBD2. Germline values: CDR1 SGHRS, CDR2 YFSETQ. J lost 2 bases, V lost 4 bases, and 3 bases had no gene match. The CDR3 is 14 amino acids. The sequenced part of the CDR3 DNA is TGCGCCAGCAGCCGCGGGGGGTCCACAGATACG. It codes for CASSRGGSTDT. The full-length CDR3 reads as CASSRGGSTDTQYF.

On this clone: The read terminates 3 residues before the CDR3 end, so the remaining end is supplied by the germline J gene. This chain links TRBV20-1 with TRBJ2-1; D may be TRBD1 (5 bases). Germline assignment: CDR1 DFQATT and CDR2 SNEGSKA (reference sequence). CDR3 length: 15 residues. Trimming removed 0 bases at V and 1 base at J, with 10 bases between. CDR3 bases read: TGCAGTGCTAGAGAAGGCAGGGTTTCCTACAATGAG. It encodes CSAREGRVSYNE. The entire CDR3 protein is CSAREGRVSYNEQFF.

A remark on this clone: The read ends 3 residues early relative to the CDR3; the germline J gene fills the gap. The chain carries TRBV18 and TRBJ2-7, with unresolved D. Germline lookup yields CDR1 KGHSH and CDR2 LQKENI. Trimming took 6 bases from V and 3 from J, leaving 12 bases between them. CDR3 length equals 13 residues. CDR3 sequence reads: CASSLTANYEQYF. The DNA read from the CDR3 is TGTGCCAGCTCCCTAACCGCGAACTACGAG.